Presented here are 29 T cell receptor beta chains from one specimen sequenced in a study of blood T cells in healthy people across ages. Using a J-beta primer mix together with a sample-barcoded 5' primer, a second PCR was run for 7 to 11 cycles. TCRdb reprocessed the 5' RACE reads with MiXCR, giving one entry per CDR3 protein. Seen here are 650,000 to 950,000 distinct CDR3 sequences, 40% to 50% observed once, and the top ten hold roughly 18%. The sequenced sample was blood. The source is a man in his sixties in good health.

The CDR3 DNA sequence: TGCGCCAGCAGCTTGAATTCTGCGAACACCGGGGAGCTGTTTTTT. This codes for CASSLNSANTGELFF. V gene TRBV5-1 combines with J gene TRBJ2-2; D unresolved. V gave up 1 base and J gave up 0 bases, with 7 bases separating them. This CDR3 has 15 amino acids. Germline V gives CDR1 SGHRS, CDR2 YFSETQ.

There are a few counts of this clonotype. V gene TRBV6-6 combines with J gene TRBJ2-6; 8 bases match TRBD2. Trimming removed 6 bases from V and 4 bases from J; junction bases left unmatched: 11. Germline loops: CDR1 MNHNY, CDR2 SVGAGI (reference sequence). There are 17 residues in the CDR3. The CDR3: CASSLRGAGEGANVLTF. DNA for the CDR3: TGTGCCAGCAGCCTCCGGGGAGCGGGGGAAGGGGCCAACGTCCTGACTTTC.

V is TRBV4-2 and J is TRBJ2-1; possibly TRBD1 or TRBD2 for D (6 bases each). Trimming took off 0 bases at V and 13 bases at J, with 13 bases between the two ends. The CDR3 is made up of 13 amino acids. Germline V lookup: CDR1 LGHNA, CDR2 YNFKEQ. This CDR3 is CASSQDGRGLQFF. DNA of the CDR3: TGTGCCAGCAGCCAAGATGGCCGGGGGCTCCAGTTCTTC.

This chain joins TRBV7-9 and TRBJ2-7; 8 nucleotides agree with TRBD1. Looked up from germline, CDR1 is SEHNR and CDR2 is FQNEAQ (reference sequence). V dropped 4 bases and J dropped 1; count of bases not matched to a gene: 6. The CDR3 spans 15 residues. The CDR3 nucleotides are TGTGCCAGCAGCTCCCCGGGACAGGTTTCCTACGAGCAGTACTTC. Translating it yields CASSSPGQVSYEQYF.

The chain has TRBV3-1 and TRBJ2-1, with TRBD1 matching over 8 bases. Looked up from germline, CDR1 is LGHDT and CDR2 is YNNKEL (reference sequence). The CDR3 has 17 residues. J was trimmed by 0 bases and V by 3 bases; bases with no gene match: 7. CDR3 loop: CASSHYGQGLSYNEQFF. The DNA of the CDR3 is TGTGCCAGCAGCCACTACGGACAGGGACTCTCCTACAATGAGCAGTTCTTC.

This sequence joins TRBV30 and TRBJ2-1; D may be TRBD2 (6 bases). V lost 4 bases to trimming and J lost 2 bases, with 12 bases between them. The CDR3 extends over 14 amino acids. From germline, CDR1 is GTSNPN and CDR2 SVGIG (reference sequence). CDR3 in DNA: TGTGCCTGGATCCCGGCGGGAACCTACAATGAGCAGTTCTTC. Protein sequence: CAWIPAGTYNEQFF.

The CDR3 loop reads CASTLGPHRGETQYF. CDR3 sequence (DNA): TGTGCCAGCACCCTCGGTCCCCACAGGGGGGAGACCCAGTACTTC. The chain has TRBV6-6 and TRBJ2-5, with 8 bases lining up with TRBD1. V lost 7 bases, J lost 5 bases, and 12 bases stayed unmatched. Germline values: CDR1 MNHNY, CDR2 SVGAGI (reference sequence). The CDR3 loop spans 15 amino acids.

The chain carries TRBV6-1 and TRBJ2-7, with TRBD1 matching 7 bases. Germline values: CDR1 MNHNS, CDR2 SASEGT. CDR3 size: 15 residues. V trimming: 10 bases; J trimming: 1 base; junction bases outside the gene matches: 13. The chain's CDR3 is CAITRDSITSYEQYF. The CDR3, as DNA: TGTGCCATCACCCGGGACAGTATTACATCCTACGAGCAGTACTTC.

The sample holds a few counts of this clonotype. J is TRBJ2-3 and V is TRBV28; TRBD2 aligns across 11 bases. The CDR3 has 16 residues. Losses at the gene ends were 5 bases for V and 3 bases for J; bases not matched to a gene: 7. Germline loops: CDR1 MDHEN, CDR2 SYDVKM. The DNA for the CDR3 is TGTGCCAGCAGTCCGCCGGGACTAGCGGTGACAGATACGCAGTATTTT. It is translated as CASSPPGLAVTDTQYF.

This clonotype was found a few times. The chain recombines TRBV12-3 or TRBV12-4 with TRBJ1-2; no definite D call. This CDR3 is built from 14 residues. V gave up 5 bases and J gave up 2 bases, with 12 bases separating them. The CDR3 reads CASSQTDQNYGYTF. CDR3 nucleotides: TGTGCCAGCAGTCAAACAGATCAAAACTATGGCTACACCTTC.

The chain recombines TRBV12-3 or TRBV12-4 with TRBJ1-4; D perhaps matches TRBD1 (6 bases). V lost 3 bases, J lost 6 bases, and 17 bases lay in between. This CDR3 is 16 amino acids long. CDR3 coding DNA: TGTGCCAGCAGTTTCCTCAGACAGGCGAGCCATGAAAAACTGTTTTTT. Protein product: CASSFLRQASHEKLFF.

The rearrangement uses TRBV5-1 and TRBJ2-5, with a weak D call TRBD1 (5 bases). CDR1 and CDR2 from the germline V gene are SGHRS and YFSETQ. There are 15 residues in the CDR3. The V and J ends lost 0 bases and 0 bases respectively, with 9 bases between them. The CDR3: CASSLAQGNQETQYF. DNA for the CDR3: TGCGCCAGCAGCTTGGCCCAGGGCAACCAAGAGACCCAGTACTTC.

J is TRBJ2-1 and V is TRBV7-2, with no clear D. The CDR3 is 12 amino acids. Germline V gives CDR1 SGHTA, CDR2 FQGNSA. With 2 bases removed from V and 7 bases from J, the gap between germline ends came to 6 bases. DNA for the CDR3: TGTGCCAGCAGCTTATTGATGAATGAGCAGTTCTTC. Amino acids: CASSLLMNEQFF.

The genes are TRBV12-3 or TRBV12-4 and TRBJ2-7; 9 bases match TRBD1. CDR3 size: 14 residues. The trim removed 6 bases at V and 5 bases at J, leaving 8 bases unmatched. The CDR3: CASSSGTGYHEQYF. CDR3 in DNA: TGTGCCAGCAGCTCTGGGACAGGGTACCACGAGCAGTACTTC.

In DNA, the CDR3 is TGTGCCATCAGTGATAGTGTAGGGCCTTCCTACGAGCAGTACTTC. Translating gives CAISDSVGPSYEQYF. The rearrangement uses TRBV10-3 and TRBJ2-7, with D unclear. Trimming took 3 bases from V and 1 from J, leaving 13 bases between them. Germline V lookup: CDR1 ENHRY, CDR2 SYGVKD. This CDR3 has 15 amino acids.

This rearrangement joins TRBV6-2 or TRBV6-3 to TRBJ2-5; perhaps TRBD1 as D (6 bases). The V end lost 3 bases, the J end lost 0 bases, and 11 bases lay between the germline ends. The CDR3 totals 15 residues. CDR1 and CDR2 (germline): MNHEY, SVGEGT. CDR3 DNA: TGTGCCAGCAGTTATCGGACAGACCACCAAGAGACCCAGTACTTC. Its translation is CASSYRTDHQETQYF.

The chain carries TRBV11-2 and TRBJ2-5; the match to TRBD2 covers 8 bases. TRBJ2-7 matches the DNA end more closely, so the J call is doubtful. The CDR3 totals 17 residues. Germline V gene lookup returns CDR1 SGHAT and CDR2 FQNNGV. CDR3 region: CASSLDPPAGARGEQYF. The CDR3 DNA is TGTGCCAGCAGCTTAGATCCACCAGCGGGGGCCAGGGGCGAGCAGTACTTC.

This clonotype was observed a handful of times. This sequence joins TRBV2 and TRBJ2-7; tentative D call: TRBD2 (7 bases). CDR1 and CDR2 (germline): SNHLY, FYNNEI. There are 15 residues in the CDR3. Between the trimmed V and J ends, which lost 1 base and 2 bases, there was a span of 12 bases. In nucleotides, the CDR3 is TGTGCCAGCAGTGAAGTTAGGGGGGGCACCTACGAGCAGTACTTC. It translates to CASSEVRGGTYEQYF.

The chain carries TRBV10-3 and TRBJ2-5, with D possibly TRBD1 on 6 matching bases. The germline V gene has CDR1 ENHRY and CDR2 SYGVKD. The CDR3 totals 14 residues. The CDR3 sequence is CASQVRTDQETQYF. CDR3 nucleotide sequence: TGTGCATCCCAGGTTAGGACAGATCAAGAGACCCAGTACTTC.

This chain connects TRBV6-6 to TRBJ2-2; 10 nucleotides match TRBD2. CDR3 size: 14 residues. J gave up 9 bases and V 3 bases, and 4 bases lay outside the gene matches. Germline-derived CDR1 and CDR2 are MNHNY and SVGAGI (reference sequence). The chain's CDR3 is CASSYSGGPRELFF. CDR3 nucleotide sequence: TGTGCCAGCAGTTATAGCGGGGGGCCCCGGGAGCTGTTTTTT.

On this clonotype: The germline gene is not matched at one end of the junction; a read error may be the cause. The V call is TRBV7-9, the J call TRBJ2-3; D perhaps matches TRBD1 (5 bases). CDR3 size: 16 residues. The germline V gene has CDR1 SEHNR and CDR2 FQNEAQ (reference sequence). The CDR3: CTSRHPDSGYTDTRYF. Written as DNA, the CDR3 is TGTACCAGCAGACACCCCGACAGTGGGTACACAGATACGCGGTATTTT.

The gene calls are TRBV6-5 and TRBJ1-6; D gene ambiguous. The CDR3 loop spans 16 amino acids. Deletions cut 1 base from V and 5 bases from J, with 12 bases between. CDR1 and CDR2 from the germline V gene are MNHEY and SVGAGI. This CDR3 reads CASSYYGVVDNSPLHF. The CDR3 region has the DNA TGTGCCAGCAGTTACTATGGGGTTGTCGATAATTCACCCCTCCACTTT.

The rearrangement joins TRBV6-1 to TRBJ2-3; D possibly corresponds to TRBD2 (6 bases). The germline V gene encodes CDR1 MNHNS and CDR2 SASEGT. V was shortened by 6 bases and J by 3 bases, with 16 bases between the two germline ends. The CDR3 runs to 15 residues. This CDR3 is CASSPAGRLTDTQYF. The CDR3 DNA follows: TGTGCCAGCAGCCCTGCGGGACGCCTTACAGATACGCAGTATTTT.

The chain has TRBV5-1 and TRBJ1-1; D is undetermined. V dropped 7 bases and J dropped 4 bases, with 17 bases sitting between them. CDR3 size: 14 residues. Germline V lookup: CDR1 SGHRS, CDR2 YFSETQ. The CDR3 protein is CASRWAAEGTEAFF. The CDR3 bases are TGCGCCAGCCGCTGGGCGGCCGAGGGCACTGAAGCTTTCTTT.

This clonotype was seen more than once but under ten times. The chain links TRBV29-1 to TRBJ2-2; D might be TRBD1 or TRBD2, each matching 6 bases. Germline V gives CDR1 SQVTM, CDR2 ANQGSEA. The V end was cut by 4 bases, the J end by 0 bases, with 9 bases between. This CDR3 region has 14 residues. CDR3 residues: CSVGGASNTGELFF. The CDR3 DNA follows: TGCAGCGTTGGGGGGGCCTCGAACACCGGGGAGCTGTTTTTT.

The genes are TRBV7-9 and TRBJ2-5; D is perhaps TRBD1 (6 bases). Germline assignment: CDR1 SEHNR and CDR2 FQNEAQ (reference sequence). The V end lost 7 bases, the J end lost 11 bases, and 23 bases lay between the germline ends. The CDR3 sequence is 14 residues long. The CDR3 DNA reads TGTGCCAGCACGGGGAACAGGGTGGTCAATGAGCAGTACTTC. It translates to CASTGNRVVNEQYF.

This chain connects TRBV5-1 to TRBJ1-2; D gene ambiguous. V dropped 3 bases and J dropped 2 bases, with 11 bases sitting between them. Germline V gene data show CDR1 as SGHRS and CDR2 as YFSETQ. The CDR3 contains 14 residues. CDR3 DNA: TGCGCCAGCAGCTCCAATGAAGGCAACTATGGCTACACCTTC. Residues: CASSSNEGNYGYTF.

The V gene is TRBV7-9, the J gene TRBJ1-2, with D possibly being TRBD1 (6 bases). This CDR3 is built from 17 residues. Germline values: CDR1 SEHNR, CDR2 FQNEAQ (reference sequence). Trimming cost V 4 bases and J 1 base, with 19 bases left between them. The CDR3 loop is CASSSTNPGAGNYGYTF. The CDR3, as DNA: TGTGCCAGCAGCTCTACAAATCCAGGGGCGGGTAACTATGGCTACACCTTC.

This CDR3 reads CASSRNPDLNYGYTF. CDR3 in DNA: TGTGCCAGCAGCAGAAACCCGGACCTTAACTATGGCTACACCTTC. The chain has TRBV9 and TRBJ1-2; D not certain. Trimming removed 4 bases from V and 1 base from J, with 14 bases in between. The CDR3 is made up of 15 amino acids. Germline V gene data show CDR1 as SGDLS and CDR2 as YYNGEE.